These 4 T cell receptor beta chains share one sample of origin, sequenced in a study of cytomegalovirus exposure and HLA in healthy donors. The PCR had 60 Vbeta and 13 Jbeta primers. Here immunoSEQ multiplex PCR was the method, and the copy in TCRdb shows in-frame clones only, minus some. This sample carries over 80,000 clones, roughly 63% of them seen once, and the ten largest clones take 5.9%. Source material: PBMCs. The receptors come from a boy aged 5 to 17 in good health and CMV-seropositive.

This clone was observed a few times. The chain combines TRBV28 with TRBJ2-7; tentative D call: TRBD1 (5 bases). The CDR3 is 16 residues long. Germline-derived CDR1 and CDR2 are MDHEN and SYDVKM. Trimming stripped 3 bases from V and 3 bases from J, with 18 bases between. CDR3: CASSFMGRTGFYEQYF. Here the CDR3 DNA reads TGTGCCAGCAGTTTTATGGGGCGGACGGGTTTCTACGAGCAGTACTTC.

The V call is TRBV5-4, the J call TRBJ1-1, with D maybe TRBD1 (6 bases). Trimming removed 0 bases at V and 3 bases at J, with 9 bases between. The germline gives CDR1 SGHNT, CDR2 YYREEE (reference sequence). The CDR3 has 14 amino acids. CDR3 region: CASSLARGHTEAFF. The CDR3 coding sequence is TGTGCCAGCAGCTTGGCCAGGGGTCACACTGAAGCTTTCTTT.

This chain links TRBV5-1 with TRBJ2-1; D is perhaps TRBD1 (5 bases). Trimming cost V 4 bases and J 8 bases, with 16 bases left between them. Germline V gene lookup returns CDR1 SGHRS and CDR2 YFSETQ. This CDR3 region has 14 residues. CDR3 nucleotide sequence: TGCGCCAGCAGCAATCCTAACCTAGGGGATGAGCAGTTCTTC. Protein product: CASSNPNLGDEQFF. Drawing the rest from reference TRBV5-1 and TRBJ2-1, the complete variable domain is KAGVTQTPRYLIKTRGQQVTLSCSPISGHRSVSWYQQTPGQGLQFLFEYFSETQRNKGNFPGRFSGRQFSNSRSEMNVSTLELGDSALYLCASSNPNLGDEQFFGPGTRLTVL.

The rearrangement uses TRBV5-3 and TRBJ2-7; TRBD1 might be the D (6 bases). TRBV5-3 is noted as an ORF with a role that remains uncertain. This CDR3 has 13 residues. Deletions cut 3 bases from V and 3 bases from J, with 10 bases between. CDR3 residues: CARSSRGFYEQYF. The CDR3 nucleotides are TGTGCCAGAAGCTCCAGGGGATTCTACGAGCAGTACTTC.